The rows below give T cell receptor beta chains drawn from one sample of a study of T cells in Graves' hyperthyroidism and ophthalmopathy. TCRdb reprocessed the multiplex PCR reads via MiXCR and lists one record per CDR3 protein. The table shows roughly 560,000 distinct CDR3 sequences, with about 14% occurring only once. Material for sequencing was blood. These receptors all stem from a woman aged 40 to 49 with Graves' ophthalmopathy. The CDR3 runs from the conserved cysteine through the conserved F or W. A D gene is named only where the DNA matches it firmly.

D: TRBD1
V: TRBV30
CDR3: CAWTSPNQWTGRGYTF

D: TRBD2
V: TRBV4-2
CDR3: CASSHETGTSYTGELFF

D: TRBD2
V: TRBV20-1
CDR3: CSARDGASGRYEQYF

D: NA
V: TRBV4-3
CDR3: CASSQRTANTGELFF

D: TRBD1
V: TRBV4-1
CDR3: CASSQGDRGLGEQYF

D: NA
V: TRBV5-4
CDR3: CASSLVQAYQETQYF

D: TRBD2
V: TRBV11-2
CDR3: CASSKGAGWGETQYF

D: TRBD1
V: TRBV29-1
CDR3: CSSLGQGAVTFF

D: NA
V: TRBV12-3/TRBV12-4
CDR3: CASSLRGDYEQYF

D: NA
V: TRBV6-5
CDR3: CASIQDYTIYF

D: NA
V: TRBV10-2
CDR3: CASSEAGSYEQYF